This TCR beta chain was obtained from a study of response to subunit inactivated influenza vaccine. Study-wide findings and caveats: The authors offered the suggestion that each seasonal influenza vaccination recruits few new T cells.

Each CDR3 protein is one row after TCRdb ran MiXCR on the RT-PCR reads. Of approximately 530,000 distinct CDR3 sequences listed, approximately 13% were seen once; the top ten hold approximately 14%. This CDR3 is 13 amino acids long. Per the germline V gene, CDR1 is LGHDT and CDR2 is YNNKEL (reference sequence). The V end was cut by 1 base, the J end by 7 bases, with 11 bases between. With regard to this clonotype: Antigen specificity is unknown.

The chain uses TRBV3-1 and TRBJ2-7, with a possible D match to TRBD2 (5 bases). The input for sequencing was PBMCs from blood, taken roughly 47 days after vaccination. The TCR originated in a man between 50 and 59 years old who received an inactivated influenza vaccine. CDR3 nucleotides: TGTGCCAGCAGCCAAGGGCGGGTCGCGGAGCAGTACTTC. Translated: CASSQGRVAEQYF.